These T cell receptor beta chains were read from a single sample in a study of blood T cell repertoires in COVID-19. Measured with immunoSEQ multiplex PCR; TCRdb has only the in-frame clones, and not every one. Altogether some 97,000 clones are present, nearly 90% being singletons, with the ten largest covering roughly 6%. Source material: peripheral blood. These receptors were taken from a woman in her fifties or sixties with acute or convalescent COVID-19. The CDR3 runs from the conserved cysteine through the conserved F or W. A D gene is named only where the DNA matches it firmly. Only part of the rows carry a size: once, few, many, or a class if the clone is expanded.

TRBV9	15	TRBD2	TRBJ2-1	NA	TGTGCCAGCAGCGTGAGTAGCGGGGGTTACAATGAGCAGTTCTTC	CASSVSSGGYNEQFF
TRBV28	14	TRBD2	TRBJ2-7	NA	TGTGCCAGCGCCCCCCAACTAGCGGGAAACGAGCAGTACTTC	CASAPQLAGNEQYF
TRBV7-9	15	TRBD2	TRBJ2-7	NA	TGTGCCAGCAGTCTTGGGACTAGCGGTTCCTACGAGCAGTACTTC	CASSLGTSGSYEQYF
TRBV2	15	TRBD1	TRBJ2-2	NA	TGTGCCAGCAGTCCCTTGGGACAGGATGGCGGGGAGCTGTTTTTT	CASSPLGQDGGELFF
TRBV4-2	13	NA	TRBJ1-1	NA	TGTGCCAGCAGCCAAGACATCGGTCGTGAAGCTTTCTTT	CASSQDIGREAFF
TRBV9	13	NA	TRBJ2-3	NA	TGTGCCAGCAGCGTAACTTACACAGATACGCAGTATTTT	CASSVTYTDTQYF
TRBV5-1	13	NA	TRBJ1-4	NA	TGCGCCAGCAGCTTGGAAAATAGCGAAAAACTGTTTTTT	CASSLENSEKLFF
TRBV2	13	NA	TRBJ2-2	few	TGTGCCAGCAGTCGTCCGACCGGGGGGGAGCTGTTTTTT	CASSRPTGGELFF
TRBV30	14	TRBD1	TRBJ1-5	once	TGTGCCTGGAGCGGACAGGGGGCCAGGGAGCCCCAGCATTTT	CAWSGQGAREPQHF
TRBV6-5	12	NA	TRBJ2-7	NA	TGTGCCAGCACCCCGGGTCTCTACGAGCAGTACTTC	CASTPGLYEQYF
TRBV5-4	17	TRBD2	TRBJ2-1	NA	TGTGCCAGCAGCCCAAGGACTAGCGGGTTAACCTACAATGAGCAGTTCTTC	CASSPRTSGLTYNEQFF
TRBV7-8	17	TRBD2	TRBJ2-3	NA	TGTGCCAGCAGCCCTGTTATGGGTCTAGCGGGGGGAGATACGCAGTATTTT	CASSPVMGLAGGDTQYF
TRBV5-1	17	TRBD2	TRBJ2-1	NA	TGCGCCAGCAGCTTGGGCTTGATGACGGCGGGAGAAGTTGAGCAGTTCTTC	CASSLGLMTAGEVEQFF
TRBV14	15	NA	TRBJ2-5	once	TGTGCCAGCAGCCAAGATATCGGGTACCAAGAGACCCAGTACTTC	CASSQDIGYQETQYF
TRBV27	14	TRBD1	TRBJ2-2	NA	TGTGCCAGCAGCGGACAGGGGAGTACCGGGGAGCTGTTTTTT	CASSGQGSTGELFF
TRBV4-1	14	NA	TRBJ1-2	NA	TGCGCCAGCAGCCGTGGGGGGGGTCCAGGTGGCTACACCTTC	CASSRGGGPGGYTF
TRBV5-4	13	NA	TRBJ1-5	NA	TGTGCCAGCAGCTCTGAGCCCTCGGGGCCCCAGCATTTT	CASSSEPSGPQHF
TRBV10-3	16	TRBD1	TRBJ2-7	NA	TGTGCCATCAGTGAGTCAGGCGGGACAGGGAACTACGAGCAGTACTTC	CAISESGGTGNYEQYF
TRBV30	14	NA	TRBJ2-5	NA	TGTGCCTGGAGTGTACGCTCGGGGAAAGGGACCCAGTACTTC	CAWSVRSGKGTQYF
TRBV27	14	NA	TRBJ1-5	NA	TGTGCCAGCAGTTCCGGTTATAGCAATCAGCCCCAGCATTTT	CASSSGYSNQPQHF
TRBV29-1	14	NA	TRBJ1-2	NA	TGCAGCGTCCATGCCAGGGTTACTGGCTATGGCTACACCTTC	CSVHARVTGYGYTF
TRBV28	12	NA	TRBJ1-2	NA	TGTGCCAGCACTACGGACACGTGGGGCTACACCTTC	CASTTDTWGYTF
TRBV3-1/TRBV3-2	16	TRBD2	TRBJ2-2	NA	TGTGCCAGCAGCTACATAGCGGGACCGAACACCGGGGAGCTGTTTTTT	CASSYIAGPNTGELFF